These T cell receptor beta chains were read from a single sample in a study of read filtering for tumor transcriptome and immune sequencing. One entry per CDR3 protein, called by TCRdb with MiXCR from the reads. The table shows about 57,000 distinct CDR3 sequences, with around 14% occurring only once. The sequencing sample was made of a population of CD138-negative cells sorted from bone marrow. These receptors all stem from a donor at least 40 years old with multiple myeloma. CDR3s include the opening cysteine and the closing phenylalanine or tryptophan. D genes are given only for firm matches. Clone size is stated in some rows and not others, as once, few, many or a class when expanded.

d_gene	j_gene	abundance	v_gene	CDR3nt	CDR3aa
-	TRBJ2-5	many	TRBV29-1	TGCAGCGTTGATCTTTATAGGGGGGAGACCCAGTACTTC	CSVDLYRGETQYF
-	TRBJ2-3	many	TRBV27	TGTGCCAGCAGCCGAGGGACCAGCAGGGGCACAGATACGCAGTATTTT	CASSRGTSRGTDTQYF
-	TRBJ2-7	-	TRBV5-1	TGCGCCAGCAGCCCCGGAGGGAGCTCCTACGAGCAGTACTTC	CASSPGGSSYEQYF
-	TRBJ2-1	many	TRBV6-5	TGTGCCAGTTCGACAGGAACAGAGAATGAGCAGTTCTTC	CASSTGTENEQFF
-	TRBJ1-1	-	TRBV4-2	TGTGCCAGCAGCCAAGATGTCCTACCAAGTGAAGCTTTCTTT	CASSQDVLPSEAFF
-	TRBJ2-7	many	TRBV6-2/TRBV6-3	TGTGCCAGCAGGTCGTTTTCCGGGCCCTCCTACGAGCAGTACTTC	CASRSFSGPSYEQYF
-	TRBJ1-5	many	TRBV27	TGTGCCAGCAGCCTATCCGGGGGCAGCAATCAGCCCCAGCATTTT	CASSLSGGSNQPQHF
-	TRBJ2-1	many	TRBV5-1	TGCGCCAGCAGCCAAGACAGCTACAATGAGCAGTTCTTC	CASSQDSYNEQFF
TRBD1	TRBJ2-1	-	TRBV2	TGTGCCAGCAGCCCATTTAGACAGGGTTTGAGTGAGCAGTTCTTC	CASSPFRQGLSEQFF
-	TRBJ1-4	many	TRBV6-5	TGTGCCAGCAGTCAAGCGGACAGTCCTTATGAAAAACTGTTTTTT	CASSQADSPYEKLFF
-	TRBJ1-1	many	TRBV29-1	TGCAGCGCCGCCGGGACGCCTGGGAACACTGAAGCTTTCTTT	CSAAGTPGNTEAFF
-	TRBJ1-5	-	TRBV7-9	TGTGCCAGCAGCACACCGGGAACCAGCCATCAGCCCCAGCATTTT	CASSTPGTSHQPQHF
TRBD2	TRBJ2-1	many	TRBV4-3	TGCGCCAGCAGCCAAAGTGGTCCCGGGACTAGCGCCCAACTCTCCTACAATGAGCAGTTCTTC	CASSQSGPGTSAQLSYNEQFF
-	TRBJ2-5	-	TRBV29-1	TGCAGCGTATACGAAGAAATACAAAGGTACTTC	CSVYEEIQRYF
-	TRBJ2-3	many	TRBV7-3	TGTGCCAGCAGTCGGGGGAGCACAGATACGCAGTATTTT	CASSRGSTDTQYF
-	TRBJ2-7	many	TRBV11-2	TGTGCCAGCAGCTCCACCGGGCGGGCCGTCGGCGAGCAGTACTTC	CASSSTGRAVGEQYF
TRBD2	TRBJ2-5	-	TRBV5-1	TGCGCCAGCAGCTTGGCGCCGGGACTAGCGTACCTAGAGACCCAGTACTTC	CASSLAPGLAYLETQYF
TRBD1	TRBJ1-6	many	TRBV4-1	TGCGCCAGCAGCGACGGGACAGGGAATAATTCACCCCTCCACTTT	CASSDGTGNNSPLHF
-	TRBJ2-3	many	TRBV6-6	TGTGCCAGCAGTGACTTGAAACGCACAGATACGCAGTATTTT	CASSDLKRTDTQYF
-	TRBJ2-5	-	TRBV19	TGTGCCAGTAGTATAGGTTTTTGGGAGACCCAGTACTTC	CASSIGFWETQYF
TRBD2	TRBJ2-7	-	TRBV5-1	TGCGCCAGCAGCTTCTTGGCTAGCGGGAGTTTCCCGGCCGAGCGGTACTTC	CASSFLASGSFPAERYF
-	TRBJ2-7	many	TRBV4-2	TGTGCCAGCAGCCAATCTAGCGAGTACGAGCAGTACTTC	CASSQSSEYEQYF
-	TRBJ1-1	many	TRBV20-1	TGCAGTGCTAGAGCTATCAGGGGTAGCACTGAAGCTTTCTTT	CSARAIRGSTEAFF
TRBD2	TRBJ2-1	many	TRBV5-1	TGCGCCAGCAGCTTGGGCATGACTAGCGATGCGGCGAATGAGCAGTTCTTC	CASSLGMTSDAANEQFF
TRBD1	TRBJ2-2	few	TRBV6-2/TRBV6-3	TGTGCCAGCAGTGACCTACAGGGGAGTAAAAGTGCCGGGGAGCTGTTTTTT	CASSDLQGSKSAGELFF
-	TRBJ2-1	many	TRBV6-1	TGTGCCAGCGGGAATCTAGAAGACTACAATGAGCAGTTCTTC	CASGNLEDYNEQFF
-	TRBJ1-1	-	TRBV21-1	TGTGCCAGCAGCATTACAGAGAACACTGAAGCTTTCTTT	CASSITENTEAFF
TRBD1	TRBJ1-2	many	TRBV20-1	TGCAGTGCCCCCGGGACAGGGTCCCTAGCTAACTATGGCTACACCTTC	CSAPGTGSLANYGYTF
TRBD1	TRBJ2-7	many	TRBV20-1	TGCAGTGCTTCATCAGACAGGGGGAGCGAGCAGTACTTC	CSASSDRGSEQYF